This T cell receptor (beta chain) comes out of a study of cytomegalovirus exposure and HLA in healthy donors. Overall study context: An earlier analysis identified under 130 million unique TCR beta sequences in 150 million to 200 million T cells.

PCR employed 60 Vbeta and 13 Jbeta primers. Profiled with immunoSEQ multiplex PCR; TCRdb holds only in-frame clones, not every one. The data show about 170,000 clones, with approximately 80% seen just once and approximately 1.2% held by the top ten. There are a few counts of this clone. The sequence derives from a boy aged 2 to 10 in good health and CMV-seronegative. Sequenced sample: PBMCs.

The CDR3 DNA is TGTGCCAGTATTCCGCGATCTGGGACAAGAAAAAGGACTGAAGCTTTCTTT. Translating gives CASIPRSGTRKRTEAFF. The chain uses TRBV2 and TRBJ1-1, with D possibly TRBD1 on 6 matching bases. The V end lost 9 bases, the J end lost 5 bases, and 28 bases lay between the germline ends. From germline, CDR1 is SNHLY and CDR2 FYNNEI. This CDR3 contains 17 residues.